This T cell receptor beta chain was identified in a study of T-cell memory formation after mild COVID-19. Study findings and constraints: CD4+ contracting clones were found mainly in CM and EM, and CD8+ ones in EMRA.

The CDR3 is 14 residues long. The V end was cut by 8 bases, the J end by 6 bases, with 18 bases between. Germline-derived CDR1 and CDR2 are ENHRY and SYGVKD. This clonotype came up a few times. What it recognizes is unknown. 5'RACE, which relied on constant-segment primers, yielded TCR alpha and TCR beta cDNA libraries carrying sample barcodes and UMIs. TCRdb independently ran MiXCR on the 5' RACE reads; one entry per CDR3 protein. The data contain about 320,000 distinct CDR3 sequences, approximately 14% of them singletons. The sequence came from a man between 18 and 35 years old who had mild COVID-19 (a few samples of this study predate the infection). Cell type and time point are not known. Sequencing was carried out using PBMCs or a T cell subset sorted from them (not recorded which). V usage is TRBV10-3 and J usage is TRBJ2-3; D gene uncertain. The CDR3 nucleotides read TGTGCCATCGGCGGTCCGCGGAAGGAGGATACGCAGTATTTT. Residues: CAIGGPRKEDTQYF.